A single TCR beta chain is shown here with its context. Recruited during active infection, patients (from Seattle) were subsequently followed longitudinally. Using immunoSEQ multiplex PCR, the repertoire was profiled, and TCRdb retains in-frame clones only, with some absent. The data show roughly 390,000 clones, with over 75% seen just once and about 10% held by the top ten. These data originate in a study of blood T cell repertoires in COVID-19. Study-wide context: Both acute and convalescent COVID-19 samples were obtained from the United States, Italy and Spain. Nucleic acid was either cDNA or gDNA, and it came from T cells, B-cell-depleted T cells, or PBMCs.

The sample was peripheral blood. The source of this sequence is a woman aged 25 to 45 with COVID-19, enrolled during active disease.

The CDR3: CASRNAGSDTQYF. DNA of the CDR3: TGTGCCAGCCGAAATGCGGGATCAGATACGCAGTATTTT. The V gene is TRBV6-6, the J gene TRBJ2-3; tentative D call: TRBD2 (6 bases). The CDR3 runs to 13 residues. Germline assignment: CDR1 MNHNY and CDR2 SVGAGI (reference sequence). The V gene lost 8 bases and the J gene lost 4 bases, with 13 bases spanning the gap.